This TCR beta chain was found in a study of blood T cell repertoires in COVID-19. Here immunoSEQ multiplex PCR was the method, and the copy in TCRdb shows in-frame clones only, minus some. Here the sample spans about 150,000 clones, about four fifths being singletons. The CDR3 has 16 amino acids. CDR1 is MNHEY and CDR2 is SVGAGI in the germline V gene. The V end lost 0 bases, the J end lost 7 bases, and 13 bases lay between the germline ends. The sample taken for sequencing was PBMCs or T cells enriched from blood (not recorded which). The sequence was obtained from a woman in her fifties or sixties with acute COVID-19. The J gene is TRBJ1-6, the V gene TRBV6-5, with TRBD1 as a possible D gene (5 bases). The CDR3 loop reads CASSYSEVGVNSPLHF. CDR3 DNA: TGTGCCAGCAGTTACTCCGAGGTAGGGGTAAATTCACCCCTCCACTTT.